This TCR beta chain was identified during a study of blood T cell repertoires in COVID-19. Study background: Donors in the United States, Italy and Spain gave samples during acute or convalescent COVID-19.

This clone appeared a few times. The germline gives CDR1 MNHEY, CDR2 SVGAGI. This CDR3 region has 15 residues. The ends were cut back, 5 bases at V and 4 bases at J, with 18 bases in the middle. Assay: immunoSEQ multiplex PCR; the TCRdb copy retains only in-frame clones and omits some. In the table there are approximately 110,000 clones, around 82% of which are singletons. Source material: peripheral blood. J is TRBJ2-7 and V is TRBV6-5, with TRBD2 as a possible D gene (6 bases). This clonotype originated in a woman aged 50 to 65 with acute or convalescent COVID-19. This chain's CDR3 is CASSNPGLMGYEQYF. Here the CDR3 DNA reads TGTGCCAGCAGTAACCCGGGACTGATGGGGTACGAGCAGTACTTC.